This T cell receptor (beta chain) was captured in a study of cytomegalovirus exposure and HLA in healthy donors. Study information: In terms of ancestry, the Caucasian-associated cluster contained about four fifths of the approximately 400 genotyped donors. General study points: In a later analysis, TCR association rates varied by HLA locus: DRB1 most, HLA-C fewest. Reportedly, a later analysis found an Asian-associated ancestry cluster had fewer N-insertions than the roughly 670-donor mean.

Amplification used 60 Vbeta primers and 13 Jbeta primers. Some clones are missing from TCRdb's copy, which holds only in-frame ones; the method was immunoSEQ multiplex PCR. Altogether about 160,000 clones are present, roughly 84% being singletons, with the ten largest covering around 0.97%. CDR1 is MNHEY, CDR2 SVGAGI, per germline. The CDR3 totals 13 residues. The J segment lost 4 bases and the V segment lost 8 bases, leaving 6 bases of the junction unmatched. With respect to this clone: Its specificity is not known.

The chain combines TRBV6-5 with TRBJ2-3; TRBD1 aligns across 7 bases. This TCR derives from a young man in good health and CMV-seronegative. Sample: PBMCs. As DNA, the CDR3 is TGTGCCAGCTGGCAGGGGGTGGCAGATACGCAGTATTTT. Its protein product is CASWQGVADTQYF.